The clone carrying this TCR beta chain has just one count. TCRdb's copy holds only in-frame clones and misses some; the assay was immunoSEQ multiplex PCR. The profile covers about 150,000 clones, with roughly 86% appearing a single time and approximately 7% taken by the ten largest. The data belong to a study of blood T cell repertoires in COVID-19. The V gene's germline CDR1 is GTSNPN and CDR2 SVGIG (reference sequence). CDR3 length: 12 amino acids. Germline trimming cut 5 bases from V and 3 bases from J; bases unmatched to any gene: 1. Sequenced input: peripheral blood. This sequence was found in a middle-aged man with active or convalescent COVID-19. V and J are TRBV30 and TRBJ1-5, with 7 positions matching TRBD1. CDR3: CAWGQDNQPQHF. In nucleotides, the CDR3 is TGTGCCTGGGGACAGGACAATCAGCCCCAGCATTTT.